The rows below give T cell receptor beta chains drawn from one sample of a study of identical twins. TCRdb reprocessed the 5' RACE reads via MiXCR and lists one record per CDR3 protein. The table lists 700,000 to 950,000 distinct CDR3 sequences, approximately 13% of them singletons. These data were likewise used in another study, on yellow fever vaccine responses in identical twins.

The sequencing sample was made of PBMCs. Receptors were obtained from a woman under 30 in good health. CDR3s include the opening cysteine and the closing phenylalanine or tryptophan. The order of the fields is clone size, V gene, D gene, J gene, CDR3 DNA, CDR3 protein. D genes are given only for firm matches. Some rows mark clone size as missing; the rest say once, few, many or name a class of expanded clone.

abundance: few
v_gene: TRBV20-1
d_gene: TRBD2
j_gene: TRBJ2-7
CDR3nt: TGCAGTACCTCTGCTAGGTGGAGCGGGAGCTCCTACGAGCAGTACTTC
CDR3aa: CSTSARWSGSSYEQYF

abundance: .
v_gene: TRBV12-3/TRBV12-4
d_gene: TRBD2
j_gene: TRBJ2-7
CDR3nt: TGTGCCAGCAGACAGGCGGGAGAAAACGCCTACGAGCAGTACTTC
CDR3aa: CASRQAGENAYEQYF

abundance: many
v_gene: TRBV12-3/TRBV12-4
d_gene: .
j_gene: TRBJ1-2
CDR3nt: TGTGCCAGCAGTTCCCCCTCAGCGTATGGCTACACCTTC
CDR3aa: CASSSPSAYGYTF

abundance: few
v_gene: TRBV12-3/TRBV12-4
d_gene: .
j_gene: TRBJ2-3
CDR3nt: TGTGCCAGCAGTTTAAAGCGGACAGATACGCAGTATTTT
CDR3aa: CASSLKRTDTQYF

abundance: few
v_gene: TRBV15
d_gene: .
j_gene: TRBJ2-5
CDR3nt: TGTGCCACCAGCAGAGATCCAGTAGGGCCAGGCCAAGAGACCCAGTACTTC
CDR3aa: CATSRDPVGPGQETQYF

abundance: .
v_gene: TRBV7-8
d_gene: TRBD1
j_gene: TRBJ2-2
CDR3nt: TGTGCCAGCAGCTCTGACAGGGGGCTGAGTGTGGGGACCGGGGAGCTGTTTTTT
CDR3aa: CASSSDRGLSVGTGELFF

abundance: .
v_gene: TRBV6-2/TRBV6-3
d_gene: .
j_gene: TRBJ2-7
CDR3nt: TGTGCCAGCAGTCGCCGGGTTGGGCGCCGCTCCTACGAGCAGTACTTC
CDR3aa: CASSRRVGRRSYEQYF

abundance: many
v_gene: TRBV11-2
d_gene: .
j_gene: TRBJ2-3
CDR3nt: TGTGCCAGCAGCTGGGGCCCGGGGACAGATACGCAGTATTTT
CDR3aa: CASSWGPGTDTQYF

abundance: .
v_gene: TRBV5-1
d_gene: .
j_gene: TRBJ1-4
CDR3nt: TGCGCCAGCAGCTTGGAAGCCGGGACACGGCAAAAACTGTTTTTT
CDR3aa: CASSLEAGTRQKLFF

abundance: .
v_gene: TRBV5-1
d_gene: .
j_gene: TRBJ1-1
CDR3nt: TGCGCCAGCAGGAACGGACCGGGACGGGTGAACACTGAAGCTTTCTTT
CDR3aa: CASRNGPGRVNTEAFF

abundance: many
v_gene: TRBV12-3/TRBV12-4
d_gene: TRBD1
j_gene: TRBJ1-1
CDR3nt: TGTGCCAGCCACAATCAGGGGGTGAACACTGAAGCTTTCTTT
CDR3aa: CASHNQGVNTEAFF

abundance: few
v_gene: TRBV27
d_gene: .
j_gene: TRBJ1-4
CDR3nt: TGTGCCACCGAGCCGGGACCCCTGAATGAAAAACTGTTTTTT
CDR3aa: CATEPGPLNEKLFF

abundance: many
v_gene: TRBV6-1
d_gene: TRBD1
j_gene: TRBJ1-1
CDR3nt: TGTGCCAGCAGTCTGACAGGGACGAACACTGAAGCTTTCTTT
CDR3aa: CASSLTGTNTEAFF

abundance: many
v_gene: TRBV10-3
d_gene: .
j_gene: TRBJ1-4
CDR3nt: TGTGCCATCAGTGAGTCTGGGGGTTTTAATGAAAAACTGTTTTTT
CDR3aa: CAISESGGFNEKLFF

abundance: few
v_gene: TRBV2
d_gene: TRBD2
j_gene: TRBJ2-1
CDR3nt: TGTGCCAGCAGTGACCCACTAGCGGGGACCTACAATGAGCAGTTCTTC
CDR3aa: CASSDPLAGTYNEQFF

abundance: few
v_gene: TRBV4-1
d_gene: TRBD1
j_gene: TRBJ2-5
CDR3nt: TGCGCCAGCAGCCAAGACCTGACAGGGGGTTGGGAGACCCAGTACTTC
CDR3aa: CASSQDLTGGWETQYF

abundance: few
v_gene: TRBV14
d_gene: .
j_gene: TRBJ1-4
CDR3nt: TGTGCCAGCAGCCAATACGTTCGTAATGAAAAACTGTTTTTT
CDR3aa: CASSQYVRNEKLFF

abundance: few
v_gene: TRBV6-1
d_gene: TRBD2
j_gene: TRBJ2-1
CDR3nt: TGTGCCAGCGCACTAGCGGGAGGGGTCGGTGAGCAGTTCTTC
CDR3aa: CASALAGGVGEQFF

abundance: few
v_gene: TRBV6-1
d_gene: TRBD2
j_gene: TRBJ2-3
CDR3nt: TGTGCCATAAGGGAGGGCCCCACAGATACGCAGTATTTT
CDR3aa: CAIREGPTDTQYF

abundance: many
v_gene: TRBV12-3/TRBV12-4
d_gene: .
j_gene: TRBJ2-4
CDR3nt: TGTGCCAGCAGCTCCGACCGGGAGGCCAAAAACATTCAGTACTTC
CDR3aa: CASSSDREAKNIQYF

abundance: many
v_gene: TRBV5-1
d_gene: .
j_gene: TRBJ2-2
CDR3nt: TGCGCCAGCAGCTTTAGGGACGGTAACACCGGGGAGCTGTTTTTT
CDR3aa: CASSFRDGNTGELFF

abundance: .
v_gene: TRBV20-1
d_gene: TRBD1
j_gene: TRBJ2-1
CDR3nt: TGCAGTGCCACCCGGGACAGAAATGAGCAGTTCTTC
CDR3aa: CSATRDRNEQFF

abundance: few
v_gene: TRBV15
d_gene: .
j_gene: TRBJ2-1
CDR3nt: TGTGCCACCAGCGGTAGGCGGGAAGGTGAGCAGTTCTTC
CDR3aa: CATSGRREGEQFF

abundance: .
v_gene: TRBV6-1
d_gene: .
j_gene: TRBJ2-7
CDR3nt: TGTGCCAGCAGACCCCCCGGACTGGCCTACGAGCAGTACTTC
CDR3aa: CASRPPGLAYEQYF

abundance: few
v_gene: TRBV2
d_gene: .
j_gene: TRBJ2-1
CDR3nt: TGTGCCAGCAGTGAGTGGGGGGAGAGGTACAATGAGCAGTTCTTC
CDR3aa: CASSEWGERYNEQFF

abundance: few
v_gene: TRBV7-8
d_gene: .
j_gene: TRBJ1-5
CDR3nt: TGTGCCAGCAGCTTTACACGGGAGTTCAATCAGCCCCAGCATTTT
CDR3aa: CASSFTREFNQPQHF

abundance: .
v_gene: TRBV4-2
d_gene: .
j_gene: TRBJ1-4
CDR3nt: TGTGCCAGCAGCCAAGATTATGGGGCAGGGAATGAAAAACTGTTTTTT
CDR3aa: CASSQDYGAGNEKLFF

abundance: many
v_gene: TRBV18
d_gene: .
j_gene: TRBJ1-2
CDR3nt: TGTGCCAGCTCACCAACATTAAACTATGGCTACACCTTC
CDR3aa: CASSPTLNYGYTF

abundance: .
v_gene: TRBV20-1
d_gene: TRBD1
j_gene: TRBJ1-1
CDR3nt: TGCAGTGCTGCGAGAGGACAGGGCGTAGCTTTCTTT
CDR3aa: CSAARGQGVAFF

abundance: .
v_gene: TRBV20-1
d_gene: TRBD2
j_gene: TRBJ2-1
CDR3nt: TGCAGTGCTAGATCGCGGGAGGGCTACAATGAGCAGTTCTTC
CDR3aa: CSARSREGYNEQFF

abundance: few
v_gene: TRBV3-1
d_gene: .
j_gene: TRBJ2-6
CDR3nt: TGTGCCAGCAGCCCCGACCAGGTTGGGGCCAACGTCCTGACTTTC
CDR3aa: CASSPDQVGANVLTF